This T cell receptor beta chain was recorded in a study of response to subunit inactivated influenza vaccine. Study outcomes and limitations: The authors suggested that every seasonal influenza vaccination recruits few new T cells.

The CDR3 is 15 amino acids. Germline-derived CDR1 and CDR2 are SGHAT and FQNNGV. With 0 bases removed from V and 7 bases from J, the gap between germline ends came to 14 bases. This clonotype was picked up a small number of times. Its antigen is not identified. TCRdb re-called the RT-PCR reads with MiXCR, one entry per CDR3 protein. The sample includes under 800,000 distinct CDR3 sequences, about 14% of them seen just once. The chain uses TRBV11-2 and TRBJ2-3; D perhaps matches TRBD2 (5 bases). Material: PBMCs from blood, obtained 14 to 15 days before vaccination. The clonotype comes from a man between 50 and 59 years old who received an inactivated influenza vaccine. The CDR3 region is CASSLDPGVVYTQYF. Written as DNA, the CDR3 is TGTGCCAGCAGCTTAGATCCCGGGGTAGTGTATACGCAGTATTTT.